Detailed here is one TCR beta chain. This sample was included in a study of Ad26.COV2.S vaccination and SARS-CoV-2 variants. Treatment noted: some 20 received Ad26.COV2.S at low or high dose, single or two shots; 5 received placebo; per-sample allocation not given. Vaccine and placebo recipients were sampled on day 63 after the first injection. Produced via immunoSEQ multiplex PCR; TCRdb's table is partial and in-frame only. The table lists approximately 350,000 clones, roughly 91% of them singletons. The specimen was peripheral blood, collected in a trial of Ad26.COV2.S vaccine versus placebo. This receptor was taken from a person aged 18-65 years who received the Ad26.COV2.S COVID-19 vaccine or a placebo.

The CDR3 nucleotides are TGTGCCAGCAGTTACGGGGGAGAGACCCAGTACTTC. Translating gives CASSYGGETQYF. The rearrangement links TRBV6-5 to TRBJ2-5; either TRBD1 or TRBD2 may supply D (5 bases each). The CDR3 sequence is 12 residues long. Per the germline V gene, CDR1 is MNHEY and CDR2 is SVGAGI. The ends were cut back, 2 bases at V and 4 bases at J, with 5 bases in the middle.